This TCR beta chain was identified in a study of blood T cell repertoires in COVID-19. In the study overall: The origin of the acute and convalescent COVID-19 samples was the United States, Italy and Spain. The analysed material was cDNA or gDNA that came from T cells, B-cell-depleted T cells, or PBMCs.

How the authors handled the data: Reference gene primer amplification yielded estimated nucleated cell counts. Libraries were prepared by immunoSEQ multiplex PCR; TCRdb keeps only in-frame clonotypes and omits some of them. V and J calls and clone size follow that table, whereas D and trimming were derived from the DNA. The data contain 200,000 to 250,000 clones, around 84% of them seen just once; the ten biggest clones take up 9.5% to 10%. The length of the CDR3 is 14 residues. Germline-derived CDR1 and CDR2 are SGHNT and YYREEE (reference sequence). V was shortened by 1 base and J by 5 bases, with 12 bases between the two germline ends.

The sequence was collected from a man aged 50 or older with active or convalescent COVID-19. Sequenced material: peripheral blood. The chain combines TRBV5-4 with TRBJ2-5; D perhaps matches TRBD2 (5 bases). CDR3 protein: CASSLFQAGETQYF. In DNA, the CDR3 is TGTGCCAGCAGCTTGTTCCAGGCGGGTGAGACCCAGTACTTC.